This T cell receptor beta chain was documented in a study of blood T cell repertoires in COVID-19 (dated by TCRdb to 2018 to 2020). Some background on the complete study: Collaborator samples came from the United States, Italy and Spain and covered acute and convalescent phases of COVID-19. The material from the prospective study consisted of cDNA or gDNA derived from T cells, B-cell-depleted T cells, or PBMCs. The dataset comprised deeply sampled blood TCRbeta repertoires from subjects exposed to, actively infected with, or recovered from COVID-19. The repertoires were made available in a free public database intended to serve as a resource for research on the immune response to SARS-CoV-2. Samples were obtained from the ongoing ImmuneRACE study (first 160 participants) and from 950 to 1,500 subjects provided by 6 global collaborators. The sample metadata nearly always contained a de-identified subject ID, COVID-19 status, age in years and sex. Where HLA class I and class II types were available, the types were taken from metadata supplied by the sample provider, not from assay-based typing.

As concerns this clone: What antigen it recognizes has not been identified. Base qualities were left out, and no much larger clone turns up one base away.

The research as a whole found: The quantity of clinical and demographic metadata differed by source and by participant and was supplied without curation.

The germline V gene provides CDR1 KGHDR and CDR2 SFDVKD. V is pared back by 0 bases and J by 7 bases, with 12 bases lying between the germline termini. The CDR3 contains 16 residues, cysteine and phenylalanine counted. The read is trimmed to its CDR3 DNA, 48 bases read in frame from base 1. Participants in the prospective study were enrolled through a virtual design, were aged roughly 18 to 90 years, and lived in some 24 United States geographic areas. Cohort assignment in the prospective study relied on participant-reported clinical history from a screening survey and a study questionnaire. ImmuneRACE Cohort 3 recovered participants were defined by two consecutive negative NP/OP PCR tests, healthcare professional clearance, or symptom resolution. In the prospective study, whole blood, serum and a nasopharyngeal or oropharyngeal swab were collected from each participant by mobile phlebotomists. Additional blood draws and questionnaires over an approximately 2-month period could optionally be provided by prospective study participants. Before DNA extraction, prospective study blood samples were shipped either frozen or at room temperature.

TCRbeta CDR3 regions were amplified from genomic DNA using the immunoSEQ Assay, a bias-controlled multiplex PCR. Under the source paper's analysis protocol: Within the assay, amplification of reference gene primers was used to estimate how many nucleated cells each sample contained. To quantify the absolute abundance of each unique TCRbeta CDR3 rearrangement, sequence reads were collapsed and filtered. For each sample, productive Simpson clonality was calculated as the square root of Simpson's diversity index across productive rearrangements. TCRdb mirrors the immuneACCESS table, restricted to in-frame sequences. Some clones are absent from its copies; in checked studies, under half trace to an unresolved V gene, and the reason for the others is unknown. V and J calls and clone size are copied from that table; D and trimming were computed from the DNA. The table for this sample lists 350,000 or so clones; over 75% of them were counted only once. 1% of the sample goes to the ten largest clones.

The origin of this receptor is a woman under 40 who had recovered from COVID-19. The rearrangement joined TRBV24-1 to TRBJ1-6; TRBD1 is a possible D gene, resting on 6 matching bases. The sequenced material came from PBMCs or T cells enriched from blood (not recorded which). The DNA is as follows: TGTGCCACCAGTGATTTGGGTGGGGGCAGGAATTCACCCCTCCACTTT. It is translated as CATSDLGGGRNSPLHF.